This T cell receptor (beta chain) was found in a study of OX40 agonist ivuxolimab in advanced cancers. Libraries were prepared by immunoSEQ multiplex PCR; TCRdb keeps only in-frame clonotypes and omits some of them. The profile shows tens of thousands of clones, about 83% of them singletons. Points on this clone: No antigen is known for it.

Trimming removed 5 bases from V and 2 bases from J; junction bases left unmatched: 8. The germline CDR1 and CDR2 sequences are SEHNR and FQNEAQ (reference sequence). This CDR3 region has 16 residues. Study conclusions and caveats: With doses of 0.1 to 3.0 mg/kg, CD4+ and CD8+ blood T cells had undergone clonal expansion by week 6. Low clonal expansion, among the lowest seen, marked partial responders at 0.1-3.0 mg/kg.

The TCR originated in an adult with an advanced solid tumor such as melanoma, head and neck, liver or kidney cancer. Sample: CD4+ or CD8+ T cells sorted from blood, taken in a trial of the OX40 agonist ivuxolimab. V is TRBV7-9 and J is TRBJ1-3, with 8 bases lining up with TRBD1. CDR3 nucleotide sequence: TGTGCCAGCAGCCGCCTGACAGGGGATGCTGGAAACACCATATATTTT. This sequence encodes CASSRLTGDAGNTIYF.